These 11 T cell receptor beta chains came from one sample sequenced in a study of blood T cell repertoires in COVID-19. The repertoire was sequenced with immunoSEQ multiplex PCR; TCRdb's copy has only in-frame clones and lacks some. The data contain about 190,000 clones, approximately 84% of them seen just once; the ten biggest clones take up about 3.5%. Sequencing used PBMCs or T cells enriched from blood (not recorded which). The receptors originated from a woman aged 25 to 39 who had recovered from COVID-19.

The V gene is TRBV6-5, the J gene TRBJ2-7, with D tentatively TRBD2 (6 bases). CDR3 length: 13 amino acids. Germline V gives CDR1 MNHEY, CDR2 SVGAGI. The CDR3 spells CATLAATSYEQYF. CDR3 nucleotide sequence: TGTGCAACCTTAGCGGCTACCTCCTACGAGCAGTACTTC.

The sample holds one count of this clone. The chain is built from TRBV20-1 and TRBJ1-3; D call uncertain. The V and J ends lost 3 bases and 4 bases respectively, with 4 bases between them. In germline, CDR1 is DFQATT, CDR2 SNEGSKA (reference sequence). The CDR3 consists of 11 residues. Written as DNA, the CDR3 is TGCAGTGCTAGTCGGGGAAACACCATATATTTT. This encodes CSASRGNTIYF.

The V gene is TRBV5-1, the J gene TRBJ2-7; maybe TRBD2 (5 bases). CDR1 is SGHRS, CDR2 YFSETQ, per germline. The V end lost 2 bases, the J end lost 0 bases, and 9 bases lay between the germline ends. The CDR3 sequence is 14 residues long. The CDR3 sequence: CASSLGGSSYEQYF. In DNA form, the CDR3 reads TGCGCCAGCAGCTTAGGTGGGAGCTCCTACGAGCAGTACTTC.

This rearrangement joins TRBV4-1 to TRBJ1-1; D might be TRBD1 (6 bases). The CDR3 is 15 residues long. Germline-derived CDR1 and CDR2 are MGHRA and YSYEKL. Deletions cut 0 bases from V and 4 bases from J, with 12 bases between. The CDR3 DNA reads TGCGCCAGCAGCCAAGAGAACAGGGAGGGCACTGAAGCTTTCTTT. This encodes CASSQENREGTEAFF.

This chain connects TRBV2 to TRBJ2-1; tentative D call: TRBD2 (5 bases). The CDR3 contains 13 residues. Germline-derived CDR1 and CDR2 are SNHLY and FYNNEI. V was clipped by 2 bases and J by 13 bases, with 15 bases between them. The CDR3 DNA sequence: TGTGCCAGCAGTGAAAATCTGGGAACGGGACAGTTCTTC. Translation gives CASSENLGTGQFF.

The chain employs TRBV28 and TRBJ1-1; maybe TRBD1 (5 bases). The CDR3 runs 13 residues. The germline V gene has CDR1 MDHEN and CDR2 SYDVKM. Trimming removed 3 bases at V and 5 bases at J, with 10 bases between. The CDR3 reads CASSLGGTTEAFF. The CDR3, as DNA: TGTGCCAGCAGTTTGGGGGGGACTACTGAAGCTTTCTTT. Full variable domain (remainder filled in from reference TRBV28 and TRBJ1-1): DVKVTQSSRYLVKRTGEKVFLECVQDMDHENMFWYRQDPGLGLRLIYFSYDVKMKEKGDIPEGYSVSREKKERFSLILESASTNQTSMYLCASSLGGTTEAFFGQGTRLTVV.

The V call is TRBV13, the J call TRBJ1-4, with D perhaps matching TRBD1 (6 bases). Trimming pared 7 bases from V and 4 bases from J, leaving 13 bases between. Germline V gives CDR1 PRHDT, CDR2 FYEKMQ (reference sequence). The CDR3 spans 14 residues. CDR3 coding DNA: TGTGCCAGCATCCGAGGGGGATTTAATGAAAAACTGTTTTTT. It translates to CASIRGGFNEKLFF.

The genes are TRBV6-5 and TRBJ2-5; tentatively, D is TRBD2 (5 bases). The length of the CDR3 is 13 residues. Germline V gene data show CDR1 as MNHEY and CDR2 as SVGAGI. Trimming cost V 6 bases and J 5 bases, with 13 bases left between them. CDR3 loop: CASSGLGLETQYF. Here the CDR3 DNA reads TGTGCCAGCAGCGGTCTAGGACTTGAGACCCAGTACTTC.

The DNA of the CDR3 is TGTGCCAGCAGCGGGAGTGCCGCCAAAAACATTCAGTACTTC. Translating gives CASSGSAAKNIQYF. The chain combines TRBV2 with TRBJ2-4; maybe TRBD2 (6 bases). Trimming shortened V by 6 bases and J by 1 base, and 10 bases separated the two germline ends. Germline V gene data show CDR1 as SNHLY and CDR2 as FYNNEI. The CDR3 has 14 amino acids.

This clone was found once. V is TRBV5-4 and J is TRBJ2-7; 8 nucleotides agree with TRBD2. There are 18 residues in the CDR3. V lost 3 bases and J lost 4; bases outside the gene matches: 18. Germline CDR1 SGHNT, CDR2 YYREEE (reference sequence). CDR3 coding DNA: TGTGCCAGCAGCTCCCGGGGGGGAACTAGCGGAGAGGGATACGAGCAGTACTTC. Translated: CASSSRGGTSGEGYEQYF. Filled out from reference TRBV5-4 and TRBJ2-7, the complete variable domain reads ETGVTQSPTHLIKTRGQQVTLRCSSQSGHNTVSWYQQALGQGPQFIFQYYREEENGRGNFPPRFSGLQFPNYSSELNVNALELDDSALYLCASSSRGGTSGEGYEQYFGPGTRLTVT.

This clone occurred a few times. This sequence joins TRBV7-2 and TRBJ2-1, with 11 nucleotides matching TRBD1. The germline CDR1 and CDR2 sequences are SGHTA and FQGNSA. This CDR3 contains 15 residues. J gave up 9 bases and V 3 bases, and 7 bases lay outside the gene matches. CDR3 amino acids: CASSFKDRGRGEQFF. The DNA for the CDR3 is TGTGCCAGCAGCTTCAAGGACAGGGGGCGGGGTGAGCAGTTCTTC.